This is a list of T cell receptor beta chains from one sample in a study of blood T cell repertoires in COVID-19. Sequencing used immunoSEQ multiplex PCR; TCRdb keeps in-frame clones, though not all of them. The sample records over 90,000 clones, roughly nine tenths being singletons. Sequenced sample: peripheral blood. The receptor source for this set is a woman between 65 and 79 years old with acute or convalescent COVID-19. CDR3s leave out the opening cysteine and the closing phenylalanine or tryptophan. Fields, in order: V gene, J gene, CDR3 protein.

TRBV11-3	TRBJ2-2	ASSLSSRNTGELF
TRBV3-1/TRBV3-2	TRBJ1-2	ASSRGLTGGYGYT
TRBV5-8	TRBJ1-3	ASSPTGSRNTIY
TRBV30	TRBJ2-7	AWRGWGSGSGQY
TRBV28	TRBJ1-1	ASSLTLRNTEAF
TRBV18	TRBJ1-4	ASSPLTTNEKLF
TRBV10-3	TRBJ2-3	AISRDRAPDTQY
TRBV5-1	TRBJ1-2	ASSFGGTGGYGYT
TRBV7-9	TRBJ1-5	ASSFGTGLNQPQH
TRBV6-1	TRBJ1-6	ASSEGGGSYNSPLH
TRBV15	TRBJ2-3	ATSSGNSADTQY
TRBV24-1	TRBJ1-1	ATSERTEEKNTEAF
TRBV28	TRBJ2-1	ASSLLGQGEYNEQF
TRBV5-1	TRBJ1-1	ASSLAVFPGQVPSKGEHTEAF
TRBV7-2	TRBJ2-5	ASSLLVLAGAWETQY
TRBV5-1	TRBJ1-6	ASETGQGMSPLH
TRBV7-8	TRBJ2-3	ASSLAGANTQY
TRBV24-1	TRBJ2-1	ATSEAGSGRNEQF
TRBV29-1	TRBJ2-5	SVEGDGPSTQY
TRBV27	TRBJ1-2	ASSHTSTGLNYGYT
TRBV9	TRBJ1-1	ASSANTANTEAF
TRBV27	TRBJ2-1	ASSPLGTGSNEQF
TRBV28	TRBJ1-2	ASSLNTPPPYGYT
TRBV12-3/TRBV12-4	TRBJ1-5	ASSSSGNQPQH
TRBV29-1	TRBJ1-3	SVEAQQGSGNTIY
TRBV9	TRBJ1-1	ASSVGQAPFPAF
TRBV2	TRBJ1-2	ASSEALRQPGYGYT
TRBV7-8	TRBJ1-1	ASSPQSVRGTEAF
TRBV6-5	TRBJ2-7	ASSYRRQQSYEQY
TRBV9	TRBJ2-1	ASSVTGRNEQF
TRBV6-5	TRBJ2-5	ASSYSHKTQETQY
TRBV7-9	TRBJ2-7	ASSLVSFEDSAHEQY
TRBV9	TRBJ1-1	ASSPEGHRNTEAF
TRBV19	TRBJ1-1	ASSTTGTGDKEAF
TRBV28	TRBJ2-2	ASSLVQGGELF
TRBV27	TRBJ2-2	ASRLSDRFTGELF
TRBV19	TRBJ1-1	ASSTEVWTEAF
TRBV7-9	TRBJ1-2	ASRHSGTGLAGYT
TRBV21-1	TRBJ1-6	ASSINLGQGTECSYNSPLH
TRBV3-1/TRBV3-2	TRBJ2-1	ASSQEQKSYNEQF
TRBV28	TRBJ2-2	ASSFLAGRAGELF